The present T cell receptor beta chain was sequenced within a study of shared clonotypes between healthy human individuals. In the study overall: The cohort had a couple of women and a few men, ages 18 to 49. Three plates each covered CD4 naive and memory; CD8 naive two, CD8 memory one. Study results and caveats: In the sorted subsets, rarefaction showed sequencing was incomplete despite large depth. Among non-shared clonotypes, generation probabilities were lower than among those shared by all four donors.

Deletions cut 1 base from V and 2 bases from J, with 12 bases between. CDR1 and CDR2 from the germline V gene are SGHAT and FQNNGV. The CDR3 is made up of 15 amino acids. This clone was counted a few times. Its antigen is unknown. Other DNA sequences in the sample encode the same CDR3. Measured with immunoSEQ multiplex PCR; TCRdb has only the in-frame clones, and not every one. The sample has some 900,000 clones; 60% to 85% are singletons. Material for sequencing was memory CD4+ T cells sorted from blood. The subset denotes: CD45RA-negative fraction. The chain has TRBV11-2 and TRBJ2-7, with D possibly called TRBD1 or TRBD2 (6 bases each). The sequence came from a man aged 18 to 29 in good health. CDR3 sequence reads: CASSLVSGATYEQYF. As DNA, the CDR3 is TGTGCCAGCAGCTTAGTCTCGGGGGCCACCTACGAGCAGTACTTC.